This passage covers 17 T cell receptor beta chains from one sample sequenced in a study of blood T cell repertoires in COVID-19. TCRdb keeps only in-frame clones here, not all; method: immunoSEQ multiplex PCR. The sample has over 200,000 clones; 82% are singletons. The sample comprised peripheral blood. These receptor sequences come from a middle-aged woman with acute or convalescent COVID-19.

This clone turned up a few times. J is TRBJ2-3 and V is TRBV24-1, with 15 bases that match TRBD2. The CDR3 runs 19 residues. Germline V lookup: CDR1 KGHDR, CDR2 SFDVKD. V dropped 3 bases and J dropped 5; count of bases not matched to a gene: 11. The CDR3 nucleotides are TGTGCCACCAGTGATCTGGAGAGGGGACTAGCGGGAGGTAAAGATACGCAGTATTTT. Translation: CATSDLERGLAGGKDTQYF.

This CDR3 reads CASSGGGGNPFYGYTF. The CDR3 DNA sequence: TGTGCCAGCAGTGGAGGAGGAGGAAACCCGTTCTATGGCTACACCTTC. The chain combines TRBV6-4 with TRBJ1-2, with D uncertain. V was shortened by 4 bases and J by 4 bases, with 19 bases between the two germline ends. The CDR3 covers 16 residues. Germline CDR1 is MRHNA and CDR2 is SNTAGT.

The chain uses TRBV30 and TRBJ2-7; the D gene is possibly TRBD1 (6 bases). Between the trimmed V and J ends, which lost 0 bases and 1 base, there was a span of 16 bases. This CDR3 spans 16 amino acids. Germline CDR1 reads GTSNPN; CDR2 reads SVGIG (reference sequence). The CDR3 nucleotides are TGTGCCTGGAGTGTACGTGCAGGGGCCGTGTCCTACGAGCAGTACTTC. Translated, it gives CAWSVRAGAVSYEQYF.

The chain recombines TRBV6-5 with TRBJ2-7; the D is unclear. Trimming stripped 7 bases from V and 4 bases from J, with 8 bases between. CDR1 is MNHEY, CDR2 SVGAGI, per germline. The CDR3 has 11 residues. The CDR3 sequence is CASTSVYEQYF. CDR3 DNA sequence: TGTGCCAGCACGAGTGTGTACGAGCAGTACTTC.

The chain uses TRBV13 and TRBJ2-1; 14 bases are a match to TRBD2. The CDR3 spans 15 residues. In germline, CDR1 is PRHDT, CDR2 FYEKMQ (reference sequence). V lost 5 bases, J lost 6 bases, and 3 bases stayed unmatched. CDR3 nucleotides: TGTGCCAGCAGCATCGGGACTAGCGGGAGCAATGAGCAGTTCTTC. Translating gives CASSIGTSGSNEQFF.

The rearrangement joins TRBV25-1 to TRBJ1-4, with 7 bases lining up with TRBD1. Per germline, CDR1 MGHDK and CDR2 SYGVNS. The CDR3 loop spans 16 amino acids. Trimming took 5 bases from V and 5 from J; bases not matched to a gene: 11. CDR3 protein: CASSSPKDRSNEKLFF. The CDR3 region has the DNA TGTGCCAGCAGTTCCCCGAAGGACAGGTCGAATGAAAAACTGTTTTTT.

The chain recombines TRBV7-6 with TRBJ1-4; D perhaps matches TRBD1 (5 bases). This CDR3 comprises 15 residues. Trimming removed 3 bases at V and 2 bases at J, with 10 bases between. CDR1 and CDR2 (germline): SGHVS, FNYEAQ. The chain's CDR3 is CASSFTGSTNEKLFF. CDR3 DNA: TGTGCCAGCAGCTTCACAGGATCGACTAATGAAAAACTGTTTTTT.

This sequence joins TRBV13 and TRBJ1-3, with D possibly matching TRBD1 (6 bases). Germline V gene sequence: CDR1 PRHDT, CDR2 FYEKMQ (reference sequence). V lost 5 bases and J lost 7, with 18 bases in between. This CDR3 region has 15 residues. The CDR3, as DNA: TGTGCCAGCAGCCCTCTCAGGGGAACGTTGAACACCATATATTTT. This encodes CASSPLRGTLNTIYF.

The chain couples TRBV9 to TRBJ1-3, with D maybe TRBD1 (6 bases). Trimming pared 0 bases from V and 0 bases from J, leaving 13 bases between. The CDR3 is 17 residues long. CDR1 is SGDLS and CDR2 is YYNGEE in the germline V gene. The CDR3 region is CASSVGLTGDSGNTIYF. In nucleotides, the CDR3 is TGTGCCAGCAGCGTAGGGCTGACAGGAGACTCTGGAAACACCATATATTTT.

Note on this clone: Other DNA sequences of this sample code for an identical CDR3. The V gene is TRBV5-1, the J gene TRBJ1-4; TRBD1 agrees at 10 bases. With V trimmed by 3 bases and J by 8 bases, 4 bases remained unmatched. Germline V CDR1 and CDR2: SGHRS, YFSETQ. CDR3 length: 14 amino acids. The CDR3 spells CASSSGQGGEKLFF. The CDR3 DNA sequence: TGCGCCAGCAGCTCCGGACAGGGGGGAGAAAAACTGTTTTTT.

At least ten counts were recorded for this clone. This chain joins TRBV5-1 and TRBJ2-1, with TRBD2 identical over 13 bases. Germline V gives CDR1 SGHRS, CDR2 YFSETQ. The CDR3 contains 14 residues. V shed 6 bases and J 5 bases; nucleotides not matched to a gene: 2. CDR3 nucleotides: TGCGCCAGCATCGGGACTAGCGGGAACAATGAGCAGTTCTTC. It translates to CASIGTSGNNEQFF. The variable domain in full, with the rest retrieved from reference TRBV5-1 and TRBJ2-1, is KAGVTQTPRYLIKTRGQQVTLSCSPISGHRSVSWYQQTPGQGLQFLFEYFSETQRNKGNFPGRFSGRQFSNSRSEMNVSTLELGDSALYLCASIGTSGNNEQFFGPGTRLTVL.

The CDR3 DNA sequence: TGTGCCAGCAGTTACCCCAGACAGGGTGGGGGGCATACGCAGTATTTT. Translated, it gives CASSYPRQGGGHTQYF. The rearrangement links TRBV27 to TRBJ2-3; perhaps TRBD1 as D (7 bases). The CDR3 is 16 amino acids. Germline V gene sequence: CDR1 MNHEY, CDR2 SMNVEV (reference sequence). The V gene lost 4 bases and the J gene lost 7 bases, with 21 bases spanning the gap.

This chain links TRBV5-1 with TRBJ2-2; 11 bases line up with TRBD2. Germline V gives CDR1 SGHRS, CDR2 YFSETQ. The CDR3 has 15 amino acids. With 5 bases clipped from V and 6 bases from J, the junction kept 6 bases outside the gene matches. CDR3 in amino acids: CASSGASGRPGELFF. In DNA, the CDR3 is TGCGCCAGCAGTGGAGCTAGCGGGAGGCCCGGGGAGCTGTTTTTT.

This chain joins TRBV14 and TRBJ1-6, with D unclear. The germline gives CDR1 SGHDN, CDR2 FVKESK. The CDR3 is 18 amino acids. V lost 4 bases and J 2 bases, leaving 18 bases between the germline ends. CDR3 sequence reads: CASSLLDWYQPYNSPLHF. CDR3 DNA: TGTGCCAGCAGCCTTCTGGACTGGTATCAACCCTATAATTCACCCCTCCACTTT.

This clone was recorded at least ten times. This chain uses TRBV18 with TRBJ1-1; no definite D call. Germline CDR1 and CDR2: KGHSH and LQKENI. Deletions cut 5 bases from V and 1 base from J, with 11 bases between. The CDR3 is 14 amino acids. The chain's CDR3 is CASSESSGNTEAFF. The CDR3 DNA reads TGTGCCAGCTCAGAAAGTTCGGGGAACACTGAAGCTTTCTTT.

The chain employs TRBV7-8 and TRBJ1-1, with D unresolved. The CDR3 runs 14 residues. Germline lookup yields CDR1 SGHVS and CDR2 FQNEAQ. The V end lost 5 bases, the J end lost 3 bases, and 13 bases lay between the germline ends. The CDR3 protein is CASSPLRGHTEAFF. The DNA for the CDR3 is TGTGCCAGCAGCCCCCTGCGGGGTCACACTGAAGCTTTCTTT.

This clone was seen more than once but under ten times. The chain joins TRBV5-6 to TRBJ1-1; no clear D. The CDR3 is 13 residues long. V was pared by 1 base and J by 5 bases, with 9 bases between. Germline assignment: CDR1 SGHDT and CDR2 YYEEEE. The CDR3 DNA is TGTGCCAGCAGCTTGTGGGCAGCTACTGAAGCTTTCTTT. Its protein is CASSLWAATEAFF.